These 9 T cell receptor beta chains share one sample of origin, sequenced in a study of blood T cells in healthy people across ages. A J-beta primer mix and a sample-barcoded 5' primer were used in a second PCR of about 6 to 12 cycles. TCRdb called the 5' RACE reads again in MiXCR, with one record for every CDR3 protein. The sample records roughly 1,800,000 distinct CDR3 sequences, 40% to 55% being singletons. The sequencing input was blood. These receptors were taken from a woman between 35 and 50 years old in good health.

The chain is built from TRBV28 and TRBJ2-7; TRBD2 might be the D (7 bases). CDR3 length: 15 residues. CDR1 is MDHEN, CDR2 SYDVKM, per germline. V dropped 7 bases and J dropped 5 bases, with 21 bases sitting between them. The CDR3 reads CASITAGAGMDEQYF. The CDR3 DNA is TGTGCCAGCATCACCGCGGGGGCAGGGATGGACGAGCAGTACTTC.

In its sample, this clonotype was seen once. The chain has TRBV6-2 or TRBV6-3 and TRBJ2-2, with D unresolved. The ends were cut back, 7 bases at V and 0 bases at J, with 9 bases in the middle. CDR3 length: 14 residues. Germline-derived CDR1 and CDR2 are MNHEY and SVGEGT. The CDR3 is CASIGPTNTGELFF. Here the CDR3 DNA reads TGTGCCAGCATAGGTCCCACGAACACCGGGGAGCTGTTTTTT.

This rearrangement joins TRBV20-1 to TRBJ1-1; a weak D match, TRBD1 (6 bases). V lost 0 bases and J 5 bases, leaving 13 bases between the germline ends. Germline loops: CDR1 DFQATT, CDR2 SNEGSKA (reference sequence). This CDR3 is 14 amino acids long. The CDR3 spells CSARDFGGPTEAFF. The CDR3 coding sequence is TGCAGTGCTAGAGATTTTGGGGGGCCTACTGAAGCTTTCTTT.

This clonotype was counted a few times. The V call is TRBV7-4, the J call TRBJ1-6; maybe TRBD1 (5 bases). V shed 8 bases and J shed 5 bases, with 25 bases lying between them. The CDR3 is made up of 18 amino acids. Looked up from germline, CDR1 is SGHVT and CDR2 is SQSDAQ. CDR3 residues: CASVLGEGRRHDNSPLHF. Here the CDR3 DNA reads TGTGCCAGCGTCTTGGGGGAGGGCAGGCGGCACGATAATTCACCCCTCCACTTT.

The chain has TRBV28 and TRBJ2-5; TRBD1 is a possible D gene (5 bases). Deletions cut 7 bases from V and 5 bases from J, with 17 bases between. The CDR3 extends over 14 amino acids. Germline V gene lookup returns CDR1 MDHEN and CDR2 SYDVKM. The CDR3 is CASKAGPPLETQYF. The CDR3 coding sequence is TGTGCCAGCAAAGCAGGGCCCCCTTTGGAGACCCAGTACTTC. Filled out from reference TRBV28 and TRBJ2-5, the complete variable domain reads DVKVTQSSRYLVKRTGEKVFLECVQDMDHENMFWYRQDPGLGLRLIYFSYDVKMKEKGDIPEGYSVSREKKERFSLILESASTNQTSMYLCASKAGPPLETQYFGPGTRLLVL.

The CDR3, as DNA: TGTGCCAGCAGCCTCATCGCCTTTAGCACAGATACGCAGTATTTT. This codes for CASSLIAFSTDTQYF. The chain is built from TRBV7-2 and TRBJ2-3; no reliable D call. Germline CDR1 SGHTA, CDR2 FQGNSA. V was cut by 5 bases and J by 0 bases, with 12 bases left in between. The CDR3 consists of 15 residues. Complete variable domain (other parts from reference TRBV7-2 and TRBJ2-3): GAGVSQSPSNKVTEKGKDVELRCDPISGHTALYWYRQSLGQGLEFLIYFQGNSAPDKSGLPSDRFSAERTGGSVSTLTIQRTQQEDSAVYLCASSLIAFSTDTQYFGPGTRLTVL.

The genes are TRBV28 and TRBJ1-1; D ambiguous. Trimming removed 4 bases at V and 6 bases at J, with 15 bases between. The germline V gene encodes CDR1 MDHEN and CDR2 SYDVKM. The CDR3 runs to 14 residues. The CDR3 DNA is TGTGCCAGCAGTTCCGGCGGGTGGGGATCTGAAGCTTTCTTT. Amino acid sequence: CASSSGGWGSEAFF.

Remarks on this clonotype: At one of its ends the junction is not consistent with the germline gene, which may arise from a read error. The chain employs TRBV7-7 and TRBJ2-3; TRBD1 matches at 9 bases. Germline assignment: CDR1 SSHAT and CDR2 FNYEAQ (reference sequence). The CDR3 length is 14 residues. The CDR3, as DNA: TGTGCTAGCAGCGCCGGGACAGGGAGAGATACGCAGTATTTT. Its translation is CASSAGTGRDTQYF.

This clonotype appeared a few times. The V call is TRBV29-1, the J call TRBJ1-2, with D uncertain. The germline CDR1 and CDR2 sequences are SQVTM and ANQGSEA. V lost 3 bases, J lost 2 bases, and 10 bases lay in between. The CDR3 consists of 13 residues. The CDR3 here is CSVDRSPNYGYTF. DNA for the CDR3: TGCAGCGTTGACCGGAGTCCCAACTATGGCTACACCTTC.